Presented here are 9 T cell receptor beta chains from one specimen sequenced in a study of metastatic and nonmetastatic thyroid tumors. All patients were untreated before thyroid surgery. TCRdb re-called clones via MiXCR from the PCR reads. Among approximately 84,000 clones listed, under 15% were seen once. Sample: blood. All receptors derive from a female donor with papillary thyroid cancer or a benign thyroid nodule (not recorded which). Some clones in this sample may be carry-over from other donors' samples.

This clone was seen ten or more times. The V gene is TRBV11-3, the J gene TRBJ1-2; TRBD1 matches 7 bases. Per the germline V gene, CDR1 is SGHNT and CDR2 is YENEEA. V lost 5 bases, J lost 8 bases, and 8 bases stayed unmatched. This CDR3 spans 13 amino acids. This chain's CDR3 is CASSHRGGSGYTF. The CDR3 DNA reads TGTGCCAGCAGCCACAGGGGTGGCTCGGGCTACACCTTC.

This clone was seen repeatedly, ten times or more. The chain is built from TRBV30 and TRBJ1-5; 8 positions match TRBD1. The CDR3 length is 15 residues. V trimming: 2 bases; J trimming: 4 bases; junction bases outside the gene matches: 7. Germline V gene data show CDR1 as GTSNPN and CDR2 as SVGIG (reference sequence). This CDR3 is CAWSRGDRRNQPQHF. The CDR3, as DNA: TGTGCCTGGAGTAGGGGGGACAGGAGGAATCAGCCCCAGCATTTT.

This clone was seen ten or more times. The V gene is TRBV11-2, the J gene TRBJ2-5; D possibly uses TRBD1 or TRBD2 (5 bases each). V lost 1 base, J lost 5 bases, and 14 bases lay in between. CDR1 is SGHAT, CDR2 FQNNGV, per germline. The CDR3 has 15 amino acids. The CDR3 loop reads CASSLGGTDGETQYF. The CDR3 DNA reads TGTGCCAGCAGCTTAGGGGGGACGGACGGGGAGACCCAGTACTTC.

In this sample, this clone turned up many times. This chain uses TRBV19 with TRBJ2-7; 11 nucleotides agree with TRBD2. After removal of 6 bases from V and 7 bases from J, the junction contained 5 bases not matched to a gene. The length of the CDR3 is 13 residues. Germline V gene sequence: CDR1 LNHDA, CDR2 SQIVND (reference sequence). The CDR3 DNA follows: TGTGCCAGTAGCCCTCGGACTAGCGGGGAGCAGTACTTC. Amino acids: CASSPRTSGEQYF.

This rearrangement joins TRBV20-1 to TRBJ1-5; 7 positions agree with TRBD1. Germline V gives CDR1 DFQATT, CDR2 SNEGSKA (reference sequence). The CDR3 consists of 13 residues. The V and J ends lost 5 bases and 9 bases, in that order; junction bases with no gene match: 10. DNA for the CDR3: TGCAGTGCTCCGACAGGGAGTGAAGGGCCCCAGCATTTT. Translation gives CSAPTGSEGPQHF.

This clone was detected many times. CDR3 sequence: CASSWAPEQGRYGYTF. In DNA, the CDR3 is TGTGCCAGCAGCTGGGCTCCAGAACAGGGGAGGTATGGCTACACCTTC. The chain links TRBV5-6 to TRBJ1-2; 7 bases are a match to TRBD1. Germline CDR1 is SGHDT and CDR2 is YYEEEE. Trimming at V came to 3 bases and at J to 5 bases, leaving 13 bases not matched to a gene. The CDR3 runs to 16 residues.

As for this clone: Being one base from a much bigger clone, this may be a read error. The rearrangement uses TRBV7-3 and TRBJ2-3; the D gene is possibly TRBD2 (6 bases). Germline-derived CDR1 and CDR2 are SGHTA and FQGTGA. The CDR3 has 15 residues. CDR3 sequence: CAGSLIAGPPDTQYF. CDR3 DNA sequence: TGTGCCGGCAGCTTAATTGCGGGGCCCCCAGATACGCAGTATTTT.

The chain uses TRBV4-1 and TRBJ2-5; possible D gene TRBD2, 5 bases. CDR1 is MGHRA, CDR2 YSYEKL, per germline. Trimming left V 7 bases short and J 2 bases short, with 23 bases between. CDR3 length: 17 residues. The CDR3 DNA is TGCGCCAGCATGCCAAGATTTCTAGGACTTCGGCAAGAGACCCAGTACTTC. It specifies CASMPRFLGLRQETQYF.

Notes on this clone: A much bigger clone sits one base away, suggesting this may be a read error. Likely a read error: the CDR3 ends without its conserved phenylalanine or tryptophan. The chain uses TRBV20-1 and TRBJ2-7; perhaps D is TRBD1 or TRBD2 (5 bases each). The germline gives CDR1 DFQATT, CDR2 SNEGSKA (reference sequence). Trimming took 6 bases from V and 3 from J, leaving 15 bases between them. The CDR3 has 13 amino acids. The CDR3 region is CSADRDGDYEQYL. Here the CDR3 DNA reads TGCAGTGCCGACCGGGACGGAGACTACGAGCAGTACCTC.